This T cell receptor beta chain originates from a study of monozygotic twins with inflammatory bowel disease. Study observations and caveats: Ultimately, a single strong signal or clonotype associated with IBD was not supported. Twin concordance left repertoire similarity unchanged, with limited power a possible explanation for this lack of difference.

CDR1 and CDR2 (germline): MNHNS, SASEGT. The CDR3 spans 15 residues. One entry per CDR3 protein, without DNA, is what TCRdb gives after re-calling the 5' RACE reads. This table lists more than 300,000 distinct CDR3 sequences. Note on this clonotype: Its antigen is as yet unknown.

Sequencing was carried out using blood. The chain employs TRBV6-1 and TRBJ1-5; TCRdb's D call of TRBD1 is untestable without DNA. The TCR was taken from a human donor with ulcerative colitis or Crohn's disease, or a healthy co-twin of an affected twin (not recorded which). The CDR3 spells CASSTDRGQGQPQHF.